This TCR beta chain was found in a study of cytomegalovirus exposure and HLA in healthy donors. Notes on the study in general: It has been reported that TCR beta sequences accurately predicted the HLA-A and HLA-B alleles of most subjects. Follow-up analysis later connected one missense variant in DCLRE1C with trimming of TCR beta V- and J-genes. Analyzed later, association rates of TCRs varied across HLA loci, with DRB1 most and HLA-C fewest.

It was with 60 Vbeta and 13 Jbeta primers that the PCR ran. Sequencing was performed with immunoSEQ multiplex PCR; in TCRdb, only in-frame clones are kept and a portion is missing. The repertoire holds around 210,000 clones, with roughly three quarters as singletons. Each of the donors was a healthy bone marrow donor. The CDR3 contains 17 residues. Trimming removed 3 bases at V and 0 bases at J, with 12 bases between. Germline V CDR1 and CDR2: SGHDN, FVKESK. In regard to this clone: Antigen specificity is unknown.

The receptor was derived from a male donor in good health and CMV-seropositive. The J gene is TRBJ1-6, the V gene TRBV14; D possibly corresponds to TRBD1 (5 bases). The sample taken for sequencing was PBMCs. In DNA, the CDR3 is TGTGCCAGCAGCCACGGGGGAGGGTTCTCCTATAATTCACCCCTCCACTTT. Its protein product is CASSHGGGFSYNSPLHF.